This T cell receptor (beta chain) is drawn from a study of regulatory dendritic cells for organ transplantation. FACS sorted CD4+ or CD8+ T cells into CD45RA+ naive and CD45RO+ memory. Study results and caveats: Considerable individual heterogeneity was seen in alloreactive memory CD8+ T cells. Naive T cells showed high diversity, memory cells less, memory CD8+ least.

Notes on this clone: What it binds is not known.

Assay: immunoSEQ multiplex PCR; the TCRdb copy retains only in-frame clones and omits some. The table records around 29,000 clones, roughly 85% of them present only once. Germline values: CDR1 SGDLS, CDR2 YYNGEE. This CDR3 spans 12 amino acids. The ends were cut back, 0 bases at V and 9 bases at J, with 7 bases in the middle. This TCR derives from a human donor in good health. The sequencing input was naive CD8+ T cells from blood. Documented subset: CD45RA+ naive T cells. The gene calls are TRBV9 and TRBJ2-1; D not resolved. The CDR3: CASSVALGEQFF. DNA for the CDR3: TGTGCCAGCAGCGTAGCTCTCGGTGAGCAGTTCTTC.